This TCR beta chain was sequenced in a study of cytomegalovirus exposure and HLA in healthy donors. General study findings and limits: Associated with HLA alleles at 0.05 false discovery rate in a later analysis were over 15,000 TCR beta sequences.

Germline CDR1 is MNHEY and CDR2 is SMNVEV (reference sequence). Germline trimming cut 3 bases from V and 4 bases from J; bases unmatched to any gene: 2. The CDR3 contains 14 residues. A note on this clone: Antigen unknown.

The PCR employed 60 Vbeta primers together with 13 Jbeta primers. Sequenced by immunoSEQ multiplex PCR; TCRdb stores in-frame clones only, minus some. The sample has roughly 120,000 clones; about 76% are singletons. V usage is TRBV27 and J usage is TRBJ2-7, with 11 bases that match TRBD1. The sequencing sample was made of PBMCs. The sequence derives from a woman aged 25 to 39 in good health and CMV-seronegative. In DNA, the CDR3 is TGTGCCAGCAGTTTTGGGACAGGGGGGTACGAGCAGTACTTC. It translates to CASSFGTGGYEQYF.